The 25 T cell receptor beta chains below were found in one sample sequenced in a study of T-cell reconstitution after alpha-beta-depleted transplantation in children. For TCRbeta, the library was prepared with unique molecular identifiers. TCRdb used MiXCR to reprocess the PCR reads, holding one entry per CDR3 protein. This repertoire shows 700,000 to 850,000 distinct CDR3 sequences, about 16% found once; its top ten account for approximately 5%. The specimen was PBMCs, mostly from graft donor cells, collected 360 days after TCRalphabeta/CD19-depleted stem cell transplant. The receptors were sampled from a male patient younger than 18 who had a stem cell transplant for acute lymphoblastic leukemia, so the T cells may come from the graft donor.

CDR3 in amino acids: CASSKSSGYTYNEQFF. CDR3 bases: TGTGCCAGCAGTAAGTCTAGCGGGTACACCTACAATGAGCAGTTCTTC. V and J are TRBV12-3 or TRBV12-4 and TRBJ2-1; 8 bases are a match to TRBD2. V trimming: 5 bases; J trimming: 2 bases; junction bases outside the gene matches: 8. The CDR3 has 16 residues.

The chain has TRBV27 and TRBJ2-7; 10 positions match TRBD2. The ends lost 2 bases at V and 4 bases at J; junction bases unmatched: 8. The CDR3 sequence is 16 residues long. Germline CDR1 MNHEY, CDR2 SMNVEV (reference sequence). CDR3 sequence (DNA): TGTGCCAGCAGTTTAACTAGCGGGACCCAATTTTACGAGCAGTACTTC. Encoded protein: CASSLTSGTQFYEQYF.

CDR3 loop: CASSLSPTSSPETQYF. The CDR3 region has the DNA TGTGCCAGCAGTTTATCCCCCACTAGTTCGCCGGAGACCCAGTACTTC. V is TRBV27 and J is TRBJ2-5; maybe TRBD2 (5 bases). Looked up from germline, CDR1 is MNHEY and CDR2 is SMNVEV (reference sequence). The CDR3 runs to 16 residues. Trimming pared 0 bases from V and 5 bases from J, leaving 16 bases between.

This clonotype has a count of ten or more. The chain employs TRBV4-1 and TRBJ2-7; 7 nucleotides match TRBD1. CDR1 and CDR2 from the germline V gene are MGHRA and YSYEKL. The V and J ends lost 1 base and 0 bases, in that order; junction bases with no gene match: 0. The CDR3 is made up of 14 amino acids. The CDR3 sequence: CASSQGDSSYEQYF. The CDR3, as DNA: TGCGCCAGCAGCCAAGGGGACAGCTCCTACGAGCAGTACTTC.

The gene calls are TRBV5-1 and TRBJ2-2, with D perhaps matching TRBD1 (5 bases). The germline gives CDR1 SGHRS, CDR2 YFSETQ. The CDR3 loop spans 15 amino acids. Deletions cut 2 bases from V and 7 bases from J, with 15 bases between. In DNA, the CDR3 is TGCGCCAGCAGCTTTTCAGGACAAGTTATCGGGGAGCTGTTTTTT. Amino acids: CASSFSGQVIGELFF.

The chain is built from TRBV4-1 and TRBJ2-7; the match to TRBD2 covers 11 bases. This CDR3 has 16 residues. Germline CDR1 is MGHRA and CDR2 is YSYEKL. J was trimmed by 4 bases and V by 4 bases; bases with no gene match: 9. The CDR3 spells CASSPRGTSGTYEQYF. CDR3 nucleotide sequence: TGCGCCAGCAGCCCGAGGGGGACTAGCGGCACTTACGAGCAGTACTTC.

This clonotype appeared a few times. The rearrangement uses TRBV15 and TRBJ1-5; D gene unclear. The V end was cut by 0 bases, the J end by 2 bases, with 11 bases between. The CDR3 length is 16 residues. CDR1 and CDR2 from the germline V gene are LNHNV and YYDKDF (reference sequence). This CDR3 reads CATSRDPVRGNQPQHF. The DNA for the CDR3 is TGTGCCACCAGCAGAGACCCGGTACGGGGCAATCAGCCCCAGCATTTT.

This clonotype has a count of ten or more. The chain employs TRBV9 and TRBJ2-1, with a possible D match to TRBD2 (5 bases). This CDR3 has 15 amino acids. Per the germline V gene, CDR1 is SGDLS and CDR2 is YYNGEE. The V gene lost 0 bases and the J gene lost 4 bases, with 11 bases spanning the gap. CDR3 loop: CASSVEGGYYNEQFF. DNA for the CDR3: TGTGCCAGCAGCGTAGAGGGCGGGTATTACAATGAGCAGTTCTTC.

This clonotype was detected many times. The V and J genes are TRBV9 and TRBJ2-2; 8 bases line up with TRBD2. V shed 0 bases and J 6 bases; nucleotides not matched to a gene: 1. In germline, CDR1 is SGDLS, CDR2 YYNGEE. There are 14 residues in the CDR3. CDR3 sequence: CASSVVGGAGELFF. In DNA, the CDR3 is TGTGCCAGCAGCGTAGTCGGGGGGGCCGGGGAGCTGTTTTTT. Variable domain in full (rest from reference TRBV9 and TRBJ2-2): DSGVTQTPKHLITATGQRVTLRCSPRSGDLSVYWYQQSLDQGLQFLIQYYNGEERAKGNILERFSAQQFPDLHSELNLSSLELGDSALYFCASSVVGGAGELFFGEGSRLTVL.

The J gene is TRBJ1-1, the V gene TRBV5-1; 7 nucleotides align to TRBD1. CDR3 length: 12 amino acids. V dropped 4 bases and J dropped 11; count of bases not matched to a gene: 8. The germline CDR1 and CDR2 sequences are SGHRS and YFSETQ. This chain's CDR3 is CASSVTGVGAFF. CDR3 bases: TGCGCCAGCAGCGTTACAGGGGTCGGGGCTTTCTTT.

This clonotype was counted between two and nine times. The DNA of the CDR3 is TGTGCCAGCAGTTCAGGGGGTAGCGGGAGGCTTCTCTCCTACGAGCAGTACTTC. It yields the protein CASSSGGSGRLLSYEQYF. The gene calls are TRBV28 and TRBJ2-7; TRBD2 matches at 10 bases. Trimming cost V 4 bases and J 0 bases; bases outside gene matches: 12. Per the germline V gene, CDR1 is MDHEN and CDR2 is SYDVKM. CDR3 length equals 18 residues.

The CDR3 region has the DNA TGTGCCAGCAGTGAAGTCGCGGGAGGCTGGGAGACCCAGTACTTC. Residues: CASSEVAGGWETQYF. This chain connects TRBV2 to TRBJ2-5; 8 positions agree with TRBD2. In germline, CDR1 is SNHLY, CDR2 FYNNEI. This CDR3 has 15 residues. V shed 1 base, J shed 5 bases, and the junction held 6 bases outside the gene matches.

This chain joins TRBV12-3 or TRBV12-4 and TRBJ2-5, with D perhaps matching TRBD1 (5 bases). Trimming left V 10 bases short and J 3 bases short, with 15 bases between. The length of the CDR3 is 13 residues. The CDR3 DNA follows: TGTGCCACCGTTTTTCCGACAGAAGAGACCCAGTACTTC. Translated, it gives CATVFPTEETQYF.

The chain uses TRBV9 and TRBJ2-3; TRBD2 agrees at 12 bases. CDR1 and CDR2 (germline): SGDLS, YYNGEE. This CDR3 is built from 16 residues. J was trimmed by 5 bases and V by 0 bases; bases with no gene match: 4. The DNA for the CDR3 is TGTGCCAGCAGCGTAGCTGTGGGACTAGCGGGAGATACGCAGTATTTT. The encoded protein is CASSVAVGLAGDTQYF.

This clonotype showed up many times. The chain links TRBV5-4 to TRBJ2-1; 7 nucleotides agree with TRBD2. Looked up from germline, CDR1 is SGHNT and CDR2 is YYREEE (reference sequence). The trim removed 0 bases at V and 6 bases at J, leaving 6 bases unmatched. CDR3 size: 15 residues. CDR3 region: CASSLGPSGINEQFF. CDR3 nucleotide sequence: TGTGCCAGCAGCTTGGGCCCTAGCGGAATCAATGAGCAGTTCTTC.

The rearrangement links TRBV18 to TRBJ2-7; no reliable D call. V lost 3 bases to trimming and J lost 2 bases, with 14 bases between them. This CDR3 is 15 amino acids long. Germline CDR1 KGHSH, CDR2 LQKENI. DNA of the CDR3: TGTGCCAGCTCACCGTACAAGGACCCGCCCTACGAGCAGTACTTC. This sequence encodes CASSPYKDPPYEQYF.

This clonotype has just a few counts. The V and J genes are TRBV3-1 and TRBJ2-7; a weak D match, TRBD1 (7 bases). CDR3 length: 14 residues. The germline V gene encodes CDR1 LGHDT and CDR2 YNNKEL (reference sequence). V lost 0 bases and J lost 6, with 12 bases in between. In DNA, the CDR3 is TGTGCCAGCAGCCAAGACAGGGGGGTGAGCGAGCAGTACTTC. Translation: CASSQDRGVSEQYF.

The CDR3 bases are TGCGCCAGCAGAGGGACTCCCAGGATAACAGATACGCAGTATTTT. It yields the protein CASRGTPRITDTQYF. This rearrangement joins TRBV5-1 to TRBJ2-3; weak D call: TRBD2 (6 bases). Trimming removed 5 bases at V and 3 bases at J, with 16 bases between. Germline lookup yields CDR1 SGHRS and CDR2 YFSETQ. CDR3 length: 15 amino acids.

The chain recombines TRBV5-1 with TRBJ2-1; D uncertain. Germline loops: CDR1 SGHRS, CDR2 YFSETQ. V lost 5 bases and J 2 bases, leaving 26 bases between the germline ends. The CDR3 spans 19 residues. CDR3 amino acids: CASSFEYGKASFPYNEQFF. In DNA, the CDR3 is TGCGCCAGCAGTTTCGAGTACGGAAAGGCGAGCTTCCCCTACAATGAGCAGTTCTTC.

This clonotype has a handful of counts. The J gene is TRBJ1-2, the V gene TRBV5-1, with D perhaps TRBD1 (5 bases). The germline V and J ends were trimmed by 4 bases and 4 bases, with 17 bases remaining between them. CDR3 size: 15 residues. Germline V gene lookup returns CDR1 SGHRS and CDR2 YFSETQ. DNA of the CDR3: TGCGCCAGCAGCAATGATCGGGGGGACGGCTATGGCTACACCTTC. It translates to CASSNDRGDGYGYTF.

Only a few counts were recorded for this clonotype. This rearrangement joins TRBV4-1 to TRBJ2-4, with D possibly being TRBD1 (6 bases). The CDR3 sequence is 17 residues long. Germline assignment: CDR1 MGHRA and CDR2 YSYEKL. Trimming pared 1 base from V and 2 bases from J, leaving 15 bases between. The CDR3 nucleotides read TGCGCCAGCAGCCAAGGGCCGGCAGGGACAACCAAAAACATTCAGTACTTC. It codes for CASSQGPAGTTKNIQYF.

The rearrangement joins TRBV18 to TRBJ1-2; D not certain. This CDR3 is built from 12 residues. V was cut by 3 bases and J by 4 bases, with 6 bases left in between. Germline V gene sequence: CDR1 KGHSH, CDR2 LQKENI. CDR3: CASSPESYGYTF. CDR3 DNA: TGTGCCAGCTCACCGGAGAGCTATGGCTACACCTTC.

This clonotype showed up just a few times. A read error may explain this, as a much larger clone is one base away. The chain uses TRBV7-9 and TRBJ2-2; no reliable D call. The germline V gene has CDR1 SEHNR and CDR2 FQNEAQ (reference sequence). CDR3 length: 12 residues. Deletions cut 7 bases from V and 2 bases from J, with 5 bases between. DNA for the CDR3: TGTGCCAGCACCCACAACACCGGGGAGCTGTTTTTT. Its protein product is CASTHNTGELFF.

This sequence joins TRBV5-6 and TRBJ2-7; D remains unclear. The CDR3 contains 13 residues. Trimming pared 4 bases from V and 3 bases from J, leaving 11 bases between. Per the germline V gene, CDR1 is SGHDT and CDR2 is YYEEEE. As DNA, the CDR3 is TGTGCCAGCAGCCCTTCACTATACTACGAGCAGTACTTC. This translates into CASSPSLYYEQYF.

The rearrangement joins TRBV28 to TRBJ1-4; TRBD1 is a possible D gene (6 bases). Trimming cost V 6 bases and J 8 bases, with 13 bases left between them. Germline CDR1 reads MDHEN; CDR2 reads SYDVKM. The CDR3 has 13 amino acids. The CDR3 spells CASRTGRAEKLFF. The DNA of the CDR3 is TGTGCCAGCAGGACAGGACGCGCGGAAAAACTGTTTTTT. The whole variable domain, filled in from reference TRBV28 and TRBJ1-4, reads DVKVTQSSRYLVKRTGEKVFLECVQDMDHENMFWYRQDPGLGLRLIYFSYDVKMKEKGDIPEGYSVSREKKERFSLILESASTNQTSMYLCASRTGRAEKLFFGSGTQLSVL.